This TCR beta chain was recorded in a study of cytomegalovirus exposure and HLA in healthy donors. The CDR3 consists of 16 residues. The germline CDR1 and CDR2 sequences are SNHLY and FYNNEI. V was trimmed by 6 bases and J by 2 bases, leaving 19 bases between them. The PCR was carried out with 60 Vbeta primers and 13 Jbeta primers. Sequenced by immunoSEQ multiplex PCR; TCRdb stores in-frame clones only, minus some. The repertoire holds 80,000 or so clones, with around 10% as singletons. The chain joins TRBV2 to TRBJ1-2; D is perhaps TRBD1 (5 bases). The clonotype was recovered from a man in his sixties in good health and CMV-seropositive. Sequencing was carried out using PBMCs. CDR3 amino acids: CASRSMDGGGNYGYTF. Here the CDR3 DNA reads TGTGCCAGCAGGTCGATGGACGGGGGAGGGAACTATGGCTACACCTTC.